These 10 T cell receptor beta chains share one sample of origin, sequenced in a study of T cells in localized non-small cell lung cancer. Profiled with immunoSEQ multiplex PCR; TCRdb holds only in-frame clones, not every one. Here the sample spans 2,500 to 3,500 clones, 30% to 45% being singletons. Sequencing used lung tumor tissue, obtained before any cancer treatment. The receptors were gathered from a male donor aged 60 or over with stage I squamous cell lung carcinoma.

The chain employs TRBV6-8 and TRBJ2-7; D is undetermined. The germline CDR1 and CDR2 sequences are MNHGY and SAAAGT. V was clipped by 5 bases and J by 2 bases, with 10 bases between them. This CDR3 is built from 13 residues. CDR3 bases: TGTGCCAGCAGTGGACGGATGACCTACGAGCAGTACTTC. Translating it yields CASSGRMTYEQYF.

This clone turned up a few times. The chain carries TRBV6-8 and TRBJ1-1; 9 positions match TRBD1. V was pared by 6 bases and J by 4 bases, with 0 bases of the junction left unmatched. CDR3 length: 12 amino acids. The V gene's germline CDR1 is MNHGY and CDR2 SAAAGT. As DNA, the CDR3 is TGTGCCAGCAGACAGGGGGCCACTGAAGCTTTCTTT. It is translated as CASRQGATEAFF.

This sequence joins TRBV19 and TRBJ1-1; tentative D call: TRBD1 (5 bases). Per germline, CDR1 LNHDA and CDR2 SQIVND (reference sequence). The CDR3 runs to 16 residues. Trimming pared 2 bases from V and 1 base from J, leaving 14 bases between. CDR3 in amino acids: CASSIKKRQTNTEAFF. DNA of the CDR3: TGTGCCAGTAGTATAAAAAAGAGACAGACGAACACTGAAGCTTTCTTT.

This clone turned up a few times. The rearrangement links TRBV10-3 to TRBJ2-2; D remains unclear. This CDR3 contains 13 residues. Trimming stripped 1 base from V and 5 bases from J, with 5 bases between. The germline CDR1 and CDR2 sequences are ENHRY and SYGVKD. The CDR3: CAISELQTGELFF. As DNA, the CDR3 is TGTGCCATCAGTGAGTTACAGACCGGGGAGCTGTTTTTT.

The genes are TRBV6-9 and TRBJ2-7; D unresolved. V shed 3 bases and J shed 2 bases, with 11 bases lying between them. The CDR3 totals 14 residues. From germline, CDR1 is MNHGY and CDR2 SVAAGI. In DNA, the CDR3 is TGTGCCAGCAGTTACAGTGAGGTAACCTACGAGCAGTACTTC. Encoded protein: CASSYSEVTYEQYF.

The rearrangement links TRBV15 to TRBJ1-5; D call uncertain. Trimming took off 0 bases at V and 4 bases at J, with 10 bases between the two ends. Per the germline V gene, CDR1 is LNHNV and CDR2 is YYDKDF (reference sequence). The CDR3 is made up of 15 amino acids. Here the CDR3 DNA reads TGTGCCACCAGCAGAGATCTACAAGGGAATCAGCCCCAGCATTTT. This gives the protein CATSRDLQGNQPQHF. The full variable domain, rest sourced from reference TRBV15 and TRBJ1-5, is DAMVIQNPRYQVTQFGKPVTLSCSQTLNHNVMYWYQQKSSQAPKLLFHYYDKDFNNEADTPDNFQSRRPNTSFCFLDIRSPGLGDTAMYLCATSRDLQGNQPQHFGDGTRLSIL.

On this clone itself: The sample carries other DNA sequences with the same CDR3. The chain is built from TRBV29-1 and TRBJ2-1, with 7 nucleotides matching TRBD2. Germline lookup yields CDR1 SQVTM and CDR2 ANQGSEA. There are 17 residues in the CDR3. V was pared by 3 bases and J by 4 bases, with 15 bases of the junction left unmatched. CDR3 sequence (DNA): TGCAGCGTTGATCGGGTCGATAAGCGGGAATCTTACAATGAGCAGTTCTTC. Its translation is CSVDRVDKRESYNEQFF.

The chain joins TRBV28 to TRBJ1-5; D is perhaps TRBD1 (5 bases). The CDR3 spans 15 residues. In germline, CDR1 is MDHEN, CDR2 SYDVKM. Trimming removed 3 bases from V and 3 bases from J, with 12 bases in between. The CDR3 bases are TGTGCCAGCAGTTTCAGGGCCTTGTACAATCAGCCCCAGCATTTT. Translation gives CASSFRALYNQPQHF. Complete variable domain (other parts from reference TRBV28 and TRBJ1-5): DVKVTQSSRYLVKRTGEKVFLECVQDMDHENMFWYRQDPGLGLRLIYFSYDVKMKEKGDIPEGYSVSREKKERFSLILESASTNQTSMYLCASSFRALYNQPQHFGDGTRLSIL.

V usage is TRBV28 and J usage is TRBJ1-1; the D is unclear. CDR1 MDHEN and CDR2 SYDVKM come from the germline V gene. Between the trimmed V and J ends, which lost 2 bases and 3 bases, there was a span of 7 bases. This CDR3 region has 13 residues. The CDR3 here is CASSLVEDTEAFF. The CDR3 DNA reads as TGTGCCAGCAGTTTAGTGGAGGACACTGAAGCTTTCTTT.

J is TRBJ1-3 and V is TRBV19, with D uncertain. V was trimmed by 4 bases and J by 0 bases, leaving 7 bases between them. This CDR3 contains 14 residues. Germline CDR1 and CDR2: LNHDA and SQIVND (reference sequence). CDR3 amino acids: CASSRLISGNTIYF. The DNA for the CDR3 is TGTGCCAGTAGTAGACTGATCTCTGGAAACACCATATATTTT.